What follows are 24 T cell receptor beta chains derived from one specimen sequenced in a study of T cells in Graves' hyperthyroidism and ophthalmopathy. RNA transcripts served as the template for amplifying TCR beta CDR3 regions. The TCR CDR3 was amplified in a first-round RT-PCR using the HTBI primer set. From the multiplex PCR reads, TCRdb called clonotypes with MiXCR, one entry per CDR3 protein. Of around 760,000 distinct CDR3 sequences in the sample, 30% to 40% were seen once. The sequencing sample was made of blood. The receptors originated from a woman in her 40s with Graves' hyperthyroidism.

Comment on this clonotype: A much larger clone differs from this one at a single base, so this may be a read error. The V call is TRBV11-2, the J call TRBJ1-1; D unclear. This CDR3 comprises 14 residues. Per germline, CDR1 SGHAT and CDR2 FQNNGV. Trimming took 5 bases from V and 0 from J, leaving 10 bases between them. CDR3 loop: CASSIEPLNTEAFF. CDR3 nucleotides: TGTGCCAGCAGCATCGAGCCCTTGAACACTGAAGCTTTCTTT.

The CDR3 DNA reads TGTGCCAGCAGTTTGACAGGGTGGGATACGCAGTATTTT. It specifies CASSLTGWDTQYF. V and J are TRBV11-2 and TRBJ2-3; 7 nucleotides line up with TRBD1. The CDR3 has 13 residues. In germline, CDR1 is SGHAT, CDR2 FQNNGV. The J segment lost 6 bases and the V segment lost 6 bases, leaving 6 bases of the junction unmatched.

This chain connects TRBV27 to TRBJ2-5, with 10 positions matching TRBD2. The CDR3 totals 14 residues. The germline gives CDR1 MNHEY, CDR2 SMNVEV (reference sequence). V lost 8 bases to trimming and J lost 5 bases; unmatched junction nucleotides: 8. CDR3 sequence reads: CASWGLASSETQYF. The CDR3 DNA sequence: TGTGCCAGCTGGGGACTAGCGAGTAGTGAGACCCAGTACTTC.

This clonotype came up a few times. The J gene is TRBJ1-4, the V gene TRBV5-1; unclear D gene. The CDR3 is 13 residues long. Trimming removed 4 bases at V and 11 bases at J, with 15 bases between. Per the germline V gene, CDR1 is SGHRS and CDR2 is YFSETQ. CDR3 region: CASSHEYVRKLFF. The CDR3, as DNA: TGCGCCAGCAGCCACGAGTACGTCAGGAAACTGTTTTTT.

This clonotype was observed at least ten times. The chain joins TRBV7-4 to TRBJ2-2, with D maybe TRBD1 (5 bases). CDR3 length equals 13 residues. The V and J ends lost 1 base and 8 bases respectively, with 8 bases between them. The germline gives CDR1 SGHVT, CDR2 SQSDAQ. The CDR3 loop is CASSLEGAGELFF. The CDR3 DNA sequence: TGTGCCAGCAGCTTAGAAGGGGCAGGGGAGCTGTTTTTT.

This clonotype occurred a few times. The genes are TRBV19 and TRBJ2-7; TRBD1 is a possible D gene (7 bases). Germline lookup yields CDR1 LNHDA and CDR2 SQIVND (reference sequence). This CDR3 region has 14 residues. Trimming stripped 0 bases from V and 6 bases from J, with 12 bases between. In nucleotides, the CDR3 is TGTGCCAGTAGTATAGAGGGGGGACAGCGCGAGCAGTACTTC. Its protein product is CASSIEGGQREQYF.

At least ten counts were recorded for this clonotype. The chain couples TRBV24-1 to TRBJ1-5; D is unclear. The germline V gene encodes CDR1 KGHDR and CDR2 SFDVKD. CDR3 size: 14 residues. Trimming left V 4 bases short and J 0 bases short, with 6 bases between. CDR3 loop: CATSDSYSNQPQHF. The CDR3 DNA reads TGTGCCACCAGTGACAGCTATAGCAATCAGCCCCAGCATTTT.

The V and J genes are TRBV29-1 and TRBJ1-5, with D perhaps TRBD1 (5 bases). The length of the CDR3 is 13 residues. Trimming cost V 8 bases and J 1 base, with 12 bases left between them. CDR1 SQVTM and CDR2 ANQGSEA come from the germline V gene. The CDR3 nucleotides are TGCAGCAGAGGGGTAAGCAGCAATCAGCCCCAGCATTTT. Its protein is CSRGVSSNQPQHF.

In this sample, this clonotype turned up many times. The chain joins TRBV7-9 to TRBJ1-1; D gene uncertain. CDR1 and CDR2 (germline): SEHNR, FQNEAQ (reference sequence). Trimming cost V 5 bases and J 4 bases, with 14 bases left between them. The CDR3 has 14 amino acids. The CDR3 DNA sequence: TGTGCCAGCAGCGGAGCCGGGTCCCTCACTGAAGCTTTCTTT. Translated: CASSGAGSLTEAFF.

This clonotype has at least ten counts. The V call is TRBV29-1, the J call TRBJ1-2; a weak D match, TRBD1 (6 bases). This CDR3 is 13 amino acids long. Per germline, CDR1 SQVTM and CDR2 ANQGSEA. V was trimmed by 5 bases and J by 4 bases, leaving 14 bases between them. The CDR3 sequence: CSVLPDSLYGYTF. CDR3 DNA: TGCAGCGTTCTACCGGACAGCCTCTATGGCTACACCTTC.

This clonotype was found many times. The genes are TRBV11-2 and TRBJ2-5, with D maybe TRBD2 (6 bases). The germline gives CDR1 SGHAT, CDR2 FQNNGV. V lost 3 bases and J 5 bases, leaving 16 bases between the germline ends. The CDR3 contains 15 residues. The CDR3 protein is CASSLTPRAGETQYF. The CDR3 nucleotides read TGTGCCAGCAGCTTGACCCCTCGTGCGGGGGAGACCCAGTACTTC.

V gene TRBV7-2 combines with J gene TRBJ2-5; TRBD2 agrees at 10 bases. CDR1 and CDR2 from the germline V gene are SGHTA and FQGNSA. J lost 5 bases, V lost 6 bases, and 12 bases had no gene match. The CDR3 is 16 amino acids. This CDR3 reads CASRNRAGGPQETQYF. CDR3 sequence (DNA): TGTGCCAGCAGAAACCGAGCGGGGGGGCCGCAGGAGACCCAGTACTTC.

This clonotype turned up a few times. The chain joins TRBV6-2 or TRBV6-3 to TRBJ2-7; tentatively, D is TRBD2 (6 bases). The V end was cut by 4 bases, the J end by 13 bases, with 14 bases between. Germline lookup yields CDR1 MNHEY and CDR2 SVGEGT. This CDR3 spans 11 amino acids. The CDR3 region is CASSSKYAGYF. The CDR3, as DNA: TGTGCCAGCAGTTCTAAATACGCGGGATACTTC.

This clonotype was seen repeatedly, ten times or more. J is TRBJ2-1 and V is TRBV25-1; 9 bases match TRBD1. Germline trimming cut 3 bases from V and 7 bases from J; bases unmatched to any gene: 7. CDR1 MGHDK and CDR2 SYGVNS come from the germline V gene. This CDR3 contains 15 residues. CDR3 in DNA: TGTGCCAGCAGTGAGCCGGGACAGGGTGAAAATGAGCAGTTCTTC. As protein: CASSEPGQGENEQFF.

This clonotype was seen at least ten times. This chain connects TRBV5-5 to TRBJ1-5; no firm D call. The CDR3 has 15 amino acids. Germline CDR1 SGHKS, CDR2 YYEKEE (reference sequence). The V and J ends lost 0 bases and 2 bases respectively, with 9 bases between them. The CDR3 here is CASSLGGWGNQPQHF. The CDR3 DNA follows: TGTGCCAGCAGCTTGGGAGGATGGGGCAATCAGCCCCAGCATTTT.

The chain combines TRBV11-1 with TRBJ2-7; D remains unclear. The J call may be incorrect, as the DNA end agrees better with TRBJ2-1. The CDR3 is 13 residues long. Germline V CDR1 and CDR2: SGHAT, FQDESV (reference sequence). The CDR3 spells CASSLSFAYEQFF. The CDR3 nucleotides read TGTGCCAGCAGTTTAAGCTTTGCATACGAGCAGTTCTTC.

This clonotype was seen ten or more times. The chain couples TRBV9 to TRBJ2-5; the match to TRBD2 covers 10 bases. The CDR3 is 16 amino acids. Trimming took 4 bases from V and 3 from J; bases not matched to a gene: 9. Germline V gives CDR1 SGDLS, CDR2 YYNGEE. The CDR3 region has the DNA TGTGCCAGCAGCCCTCGAGGGACTAGCGCTGAAGAGACCCAGTACTTC. Residues: CASSPRGTSAEETQYF. The full variable domain, with the rest looked up from reference TRBV9 and TRBJ2-5, is DSGVTQTPKHLITATGQRVTLRCSPRSGDLSVYWYQQSLDQGLQFLIQYYNGEERAKGNILERFSAQQFPDLHSELNLSSLELGDSALYFCASSPRGTSAEETQYFGPGTRLLVL.

The J gene is TRBJ1-3, the V gene TRBV28; tentative D call: TRBD1 (6 bases). Germline loops: CDR1 MDHEN, CDR2 SYDVKM. Trimming cost V 7 bases and J 0 bases, with 13 bases left between them. There are 15 residues in the CDR3. This CDR3 is CASKEGHNSGNTIYF. CDR3 nucleotide sequence: TGTGCCAGCAAGGAGGGACACAACTCTGGAAACACCATATATTTT.

This clonotype was picked up a small number of times. This chain uses TRBV28 with TRBJ2-7, with D maybe TRBD2 (5 bases). The V and J ends lost 3 bases and 7 bases respectively, with 25 bases between them. The CDR3 sequence is 17 residues long. Germline-derived CDR1 and CDR2 are MDHEN and SYDVKM. Written as DNA, the CDR3 is TGTGCCAGCAGTTTTACTAGTCGAGGTCGGCGGGCCCGGGAGCAGTACTTC. Translated: CASSFTSRGRRAREQYF.

The V call is TRBV2, the J call TRBJ1-2; weak D call: TRBD1 (6 bases). The germline V gene encodes CDR1 SNHLY and CDR2 FYNNEI. The CDR3 is 13 residues long. With 2 bases removed from V and 8 bases from J, the gap between germline ends came to 12 bases. CDR3 coding DNA: TGTGCCAGCAGTGAAACAGGGTCGAGCGGCTACACCTTC. Residues: CASSETGSSGYTF.

The chain is built from TRBV6-5 and TRBJ2-5; D possibly corresponds to TRBD2 (6 bases). The CDR3 totals 13 residues. Germline-derived CDR1 and CDR2 are MNHEY and SVGAGI. Trimming removed 5 bases from V and 5 bases from J, with 12 bases in between. CDR3 bases: TGTGCCAGCAGTCGGAGGGAGCTGGAGACCCAGTACTTC. Translated: CASSRRELETQYF.

This clonotype was counted many times. The gene calls are TRBV2 and TRBJ1-5; D gene ambiguous. This CDR3 is built from 15 residues. Germline-derived CDR1 and CDR2 are SNHLY and FYNNEI. The V and J ends lost 6 bases and 2 bases respectively, with 14 bases between them. The CDR3 DNA sequence: TGTGCCAGCAGAACCAACAGCGGTGGCAATCAGCCCCAGCATTTT. This codes for CASRTNSGGNQPQHF.

This clonotype came up a few times. The chain couples TRBV7-2 to TRBJ1-5; D unresolved. Trimming pared 2 bases from V and 7 bases from J, leaving 9 bases between. This CDR3 has 13 residues. CDR1 SGHTA and CDR2 FQGNSA come from the germline V gene. The chain's CDR3 is CASSLLEAQPQHF. In DNA form, the CDR3 reads TGTGCCAGCAGCTTACTAGAGGCGCAGCCCCAGCATTTT.

This clonotype showed up many times. This chain connects TRBV29-1 to TRBJ1-2; 7 bases match TRBD1. The CDR3 runs 14 residues. J lost 5 bases, V lost 7 bases, and 13 bases had no gene match. Per germline, CDR1 SQVTM and CDR2 ANQGSEA. In DNA form, the CDR3 reads TGCAGCGGCCTTGGGAACAGGGGTGAATATGGCTACACCTTC. It yields the protein CSGLGNRGEYGYTF.